The next 30 T cell receptor beta chains were all read from a single sample in a study of T cell repertoires in cytomegalovirus infection. From the reads, TCRdb called clonotypes with MiXCR, one entry per CDR3 protein. This table holds 150,000 to 200,000 distinct CDR3 sequences, under 20% found once. Sequenced material: CD8+ T cells from PBMCs. The source of these receptors is a human donor in good health (CMV status not recorded). Some clones in this sample may be carry-over from other donors' samples.

The chain links TRBV7-9 to TRBJ2-2; the match to TRBD2 covers 9 bases. CDR3 length: 14 amino acids. V was pared by 7 bases and J by 6 bases, with 6 bases of the junction left unmatched. Germline CDR1 and CDR2: SEHNR and FQNEAQ (reference sequence). Here the CDR3 reads CASTLAGRAGELFF. For the CDR3, the DNA is TGTGCCAGCACTCTAGCGGGACGAGCCGGGGAGCTGTTTTTT.

In its sample, this clonotype was seen many times. V is TRBV28 and J is TRBJ2-3; D remains ambiguous. Germline V CDR1 and CDR2: MDHEN, SYDVKM. CDR3 length: 14 amino acids. Trimming left V 2 bases short and J 2 bases short, with 8 bases between. The CDR3 region is CASSLVGSTDTQYF. CDR3 nucleotides: TGTGCCAGCAGTTTAGTCGGATCCACAGATACGCAGTATTTT.

This clonotype was seen a few times. This sequence joins TRBV6-2 or TRBV6-3 and TRBJ1-5, with TRBD1 identical over 12 bases. The CDR3 spans 15 residues. Germline-derived CDR1 and CDR2 are MNHEY and SVGEGT. With V trimmed by 8 bases and J by 8 bases, 10 bases remained unmatched. CDR3 DNA sequence: TGTGCCAGCCTTTCCGGGACAGGGGGCAGTGAGCCCCAGCATTTT. Translating it yields CASLSGTGGSEPQHF.

This clonotype was seen a few times. The chain links TRBV28 to TRBJ2-7; 7 nucleotides align to TRBD1. V shed 4 bases, J shed 3 bases, and the junction held 9 bases outside the gene matches. The germline V gene has CDR1 MDHEN and CDR2 SYDVKM. The CDR3 runs 15 residues. CDR3 region: CASSWGVGGIYEQYF. CDR3 bases: TGTGCCAGCAGTTGGGGAGTAGGGGGCATCTACGAGCAGTACTTC.

This chain joins TRBV15 and TRBJ1-3; unclear D gene. Trimming removed 3 bases at V and 0 bases at J, with 12 bases between. CDR1 and CDR2 (germline): LNHNV, YYDKDF (reference sequence). CDR3 length: 16 amino acids. The CDR3 here is CATSSWKTHSGNTIYF. In DNA, the CDR3 is TGTGCCACCAGCAGTTGGAAGACTCACTCTGGAAACACCATATATTTT. Drawing the rest from reference TRBV15 and TRBJ1-3, the complete variable domain is DAMVIQNPRYQVTQFGKPVTLSCSQTLNHNVMYWYQQKSSQAPKLLFHYYDKDFNNEADTPDNFQSRRPNTSFCFLDIRSPGLGDTAMYLCATSSWKTHSGNTIYFGEGSWLTVV.

This clonotype turned up a few times. V gene TRBV5-6 combines with J gene TRBJ2-6; 9 bases fit TRBD1. The CDR3 length is 16 residues. Germline CDR1 reads SGHDT; CDR2 reads YYEEEE. The trim removed 1 base at V and 9 bases at J, leaving 8 bases unmatched. The CDR3 is CASSLIPTGGGNVLTF. The CDR3 nucleotides read TGTGCCAGCAGCTTGATTCCGACAGGGGGTGGCAACGTCCTGACTTTC.

The rearrangement links TRBV7-9 to TRBJ2-7, with 11 bases matching TRBD1. Germline V CDR1 and CDR2: SEHNR, FQNEAQ (reference sequence). CDR3 size: 15 residues. V was clipped by 3 bases and J by 3 bases; unmatched bases: 4. CDR3 protein: CASSLDRGRIYEQYF. CDR3 bases: TGTGCCAGCAGCTTGGACAGGGGGCGAATCTACGAGCAGTACTTC.

This chain links TRBV28 with TRBJ2-7; D may correspond to TRBD1 or TRBD2 (5 bases each). The CDR3 runs to 16 residues. Per the germline V gene, CDR1 is MDHEN and CDR2 is SYDVKM. V was cut by 10 bases and J by 3 bases, with 25 bases left in between. CDR3 nucleotides: TGTGCCACCAACCCTGGGCATCGGGGCAGATACTACGAGCAGTACTTC. Its translation is CATNPGHRGRYYEQYF. Using reference TRBV28 and TRBJ2-7 for the parts outside the CDR3, the full variable domain is DVKVTQSSRYLVKRTGEKVFLECVQDMDHENMFWYRQDPGLGLRLIYFSYDVKMKEKGDIPEGYSVSREKKERFSLILESASTNQTSMYLCATNPGHRGRYYEQYFGPGTRLTVT.

V is TRBV15 and J is TRBJ1-5, with TRBD1 matching over 7 bases. The CDR3 is 14 amino acids. J lost 2 bases, V lost 8 bases, and 6 bases had no gene match. Germline CDR1 and CDR2: LNHNV and YYDKDF (reference sequence). The CDR3 DNA sequence: TGTGCCACCGGCCCCGACAGGGGCAATCAGCCCCAGCATTTT. It translates to CATGPDRGNQPQHF.

The V call is TRBV15, the J call TRBJ2-1; D unresolved. In germline, CDR1 is LNHNV, CDR2 YYDKDF (reference sequence). Deletions cut 3 bases from V and 4 bases from J, with 7 bases between. The CDR3 loop spans 13 amino acids. The CDR3 nucleotides read TGTGCCACCAGCAGGCAAGGGTACAATGAGCAGTTCTTC. Translating it yields CATSRQGYNEQFF. The full variable domain, its missing parts supplied by reference TRBV15 and TRBJ2-1, is DAMVIQNPRYQVTQFGKPVTLSCSQTLNHNVMYWYQQKSSQAPKLLFHYYDKDFNNEADTPDNFQSRRPNTSFCFLDIRSPGLGDTAMYLCATSRQGYNEQFFGPGTRLTVL.

The CDR3, as DNA: TGTGCCAGCAGCCCGGCTGGGGACCCTGCTGAGCAGTTCTTC. Protein product: CASSPAGDPAEQFF. This rearrangement joins TRBV7-3 to TRBJ2-1; either TRBD1 or TRBD2 may supply D (5 bases each). CDR3 length: 14 residues. In germline, CDR1 is SGHTA, CDR2 FQGTGA. Trimming stripped 5 bases from V and 9 bases from J, with 17 bases between. Full variable domain (rest looked up from reference TRBV7-3 and TRBJ2-1): GAGVSQTPSNKVTEKGKYVELRCDPISGHTALYWYRQSLGQGPEFLIYFQGTGAADDSGLPNDRFFAVRPEGSVSTLKIQRTERGDSAVYLCASSPAGDPAEQFFGPGTRLTVL.

V is TRBV25-1 and J is TRBJ1-4; the D is unclear. Germline V CDR1 and CDR2: MGHDK, SYGVNS. The CDR3 covers 14 residues. V was pared by 0 bases and J by 5 bases, with 7 bases between. CDR3 sequence: CASSEYRMNEKLFF. The CDR3 region has the DNA TGTGCCAGCAGTGAATACCGGATGAATGAAAAACTGTTTTTT.

This clonotype was seen ten or more times. The genes are TRBV7-2 and TRBJ2-7, with D maybe TRBD1 (5 bases). The germline V gene has CDR1 SGHTA and CDR2 FQGNSA. The V end was cut by 5 bases, the J end by 4 bases, with 15 bases between. The CDR3 has 14 residues. The CDR3 reads CASSVGQGAYEQYF. CDR3 DNA: TGTGCCAGCAGCGTGGGGCAGGGCGCTTACGAGCAGTACTTC.

This clonotype was detected a few times. The rearrangement joins TRBV2 to TRBJ2-1; D is ambiguous. The CDR3 has 11 residues. Trimming shortened V by 1 base and J by 10 bases, and 5 bases separated the two germline ends. CDR1 is SNHLY and CDR2 is FYNNEI in the germline V gene. The CDR3 loop is CASSEGGEQFF. CDR3 DNA sequence: TGTGCCAGCAGTGAAGGTGGAGAGCAGTTCTTC.

This clonotype was observed a handful of times. The chain's CDR3 is CASGSPDGVNYGYTF. CDR3 DNA sequence: TGTGCTAGTGGGTCCCCGGACGGCGTAAACTATGGCTACACCTTC. This chain uses TRBV12-5 with TRBJ1-2; D not resolved. The CDR3 spans 15 residues. Per germline, CDR1 LGHNT and CDR2 FRNRAP. Trimming stripped 6 bases from V and 2 bases from J, with 16 bases between.

The chain has TRBV29-1 and TRBJ2-1; D possibly corresponds to TRBD2 (6 bases). This CDR3 region has 12 residues. V was cut by 4 bases and J by 7 bases, with 11 bases left in between. From germline, CDR1 is SQVTM and CDR2 ANQGSEA. The CDR3 nucleotides read TGCAGCGTTGTACTAGCAAGGAATGAGCAGTTCTTC. Its translation: CSVVLARNEQFF.

The CDR3 region has the DNA TGTGCCAGCAGTGAATTGACTAGCAGCACAGATACGCAGTATTTT. Its protein product is CASSELTSSTDTQYF. The chain carries TRBV6-1 and TRBJ2-3, with 7 bases lining up with TRBD2. This CDR3 is 15 amino acids long. CDR1 and CDR2 (germline): MNHNS, SASEGT. Unmatched junction bases numbered 2, after V lost 2 bases and J lost 0 bases.

The V call is TRBV7-9, the J call TRBJ1-1; the D is unclear. The germline V and J ends were trimmed by 4 bases and 1 base, with 13 bases remaining between them. The CDR3 runs to 15 residues. CDR1 is SEHNR, CDR2 FQNEAQ, per germline (reference sequence). The CDR3, as DNA: TGTGCCAGCAGCTCCGACACAAGTCCGAACACTGAAGCTTTCTTT. Translation gives CASSSDTSPNTEAFF.

V and J are TRBV15 and TRBJ2-1, with 7 bases aligning to TRBD2. The CDR3 loop spans 17 amino acids. Germline V lookup: CDR1 LNHNV, CDR2 YYDKDF (reference sequence). After removal of 3 bases from V and 1 base from J, the junction contained 9 bases not matched to a gene. CDR3: CATSRESGIPSYNEQFF. For the CDR3, the DNA is TGTGCCACCAGCAGGGAAAGCGGGATACCTTCCTACAATGAGCAGTTCTTC. Supplemented by reference TRBV15 and TRBJ2-1, the full variable domain reads DAMVIQNPRYQVTQFGKPVTLSCSQTLNHNVMYWYQQKSSQAPKLLFHYYDKDFNNEADTPDNFQSRRPNTSFCFLDIRSPGLGDTAMYLCATSRESGIPSYNEQFFGPGTRLTVL.

This clonotype was seen a few times. The genes are TRBV12-3 or TRBV12-4 and TRBJ1-5; D unclear. Between the trimmed V and J ends, which lost 4 bases and 1 base, there was a span of 8 bases. The CDR3 is 14 residues long. CDR3 sequence (DNA): TGTGCCAGCAGTTATGGGGAGAGCAATCAGCCCCAGCATTTT. It encodes CASSYGESNQPQHF.

A few counts support this clonotype. The chain is built from TRBV11-2 and TRBJ2-1; 7 bases line up with TRBD2. J gave up 5 bases and V 5 bases, and 12 bases lay outside the gene matches. Germline V gene sequence: CDR1 SGHAT, CDR2 FQNNGV. The CDR3 covers 16 residues. The CDR3 here is CASSPDFGGGHNEQFF. The CDR3 bases are TGTGCCAGCAGCCCAGACTTTGGGGGGGGTCACAATGAGCAGTTCTTC.

This rearrangement joins TRBV6-2 or TRBV6-3 to TRBJ2-1; tentative D call: TRBD2 (6 bases). Germline CDR1 reads MNHEY; CDR2 reads SVGEGT. The CDR3 length is 16 residues. Trimming left V 5 bases short and J 5 bases short, with 19 bases between. The CDR3 sequence is CASSTTTRFPDNEQFF. The CDR3 DNA sequence: TGTGCCAGCAGTACTACGACTAGGTTTCCGGACAATGAGCAGTTCTTC.

This clonotype was detected only a few times. The V and J genes are TRBV7-2 and TRBJ1-1; 10 bases align to TRBD1. J lost 5 bases, V lost 3 bases, and 6 bases had no gene match. The V gene's germline CDR1 is SGHTA and CDR2 FQGNSA. The CDR3 totals 15 residues. The CDR3 DNA reads as TGTGCCAGCAGCTTGGGACAGGGGCGGGGGACTGAAGCTTTCTTT. This codes for CASSLGQGRGTEAFF.

This clonotype was seen a handful of times. This chain uses TRBV28 with TRBJ2-7, with D perhaps assigned TRBD1 or TRBD2 (7 bases each). V lost 1 base, J lost 3 bases, and 13 bases lay in between. The CDR3 has 15 amino acids. CDR1 is MDHEN, CDR2 SYDVKM, per germline. This chain's CDR3 is CASSLSQGGDYEQYF. Here the CDR3 DNA reads TGTGCCAGCAGTTTATCCCAGGGGGGGGACTACGAGCAGTACTTC. Variable domain in full (rest from reference TRBV28 and TRBJ2-7): DVKVTQSSRYLVKRTGEKVFLECVQDMDHENMFWYRQDPGLGLRLIYFSYDVKMKEKGDIPEGYSVSREKKERFSLILESASTNQTSMYLCASSLSQGGDYEQYFGPGTRLTVT.

This clonotype was counted between two and nine times. The rearrangement links TRBV5-4 to TRBJ2-1; unclear D gene. This CDR3 has 13 residues. CDR1 SGHNT and CDR2 YYREEE come from the germline V gene (reference sequence). Deletions cut 1 base from V and 7 bases from J, with 9 bases between. The CDR3 here is CASSLFPGNEQFF. The CDR3 coding sequence is TGTGCCAGCAGCTTGTTCCCCGGGAATGAGCAGTTCTTC.

This clonotype was seen only a few times. This chain connects TRBV6-5 to TRBJ2-1; the D call may be TRBD1 or TRBD2 (6 bases each). The CDR3 contains 17 residues. The V end lost 6 bases, the J end lost 8 bases, and 26 bases lay between the germline ends. CDR1 and CDR2 (germline): MNHEY, SVGAGI. The CDR3 loop is CASSQGGAGRRGDEQFF. The CDR3 bases are TGTGCCAGCAGCCAAGGGGGTGCGGGACGGAGGGGCGATGAGCAGTTCTTC.

This clonotype was counted a few times. The chain is built from TRBV6-1 and TRBJ2-7, with TRBD1 matching over 9 bases. The CDR3 has 15 amino acids. From germline, CDR1 is MNHNS and CDR2 SASEGT. Trimming removed 5 bases from V and 6 bases from J; junction bases left unmatched: 11. CDR3 loop: CASSYALPGQGEQYF. The CDR3 DNA sequence: TGTGCCAGCAGTTACGCACTCCCGGGACAGGGCGAGCAGTACTTC.

V gene TRBV12-5 combines with J gene TRBJ2-5, with TRBD2 identical over 7 bases. The CDR3 contains 17 residues. The ends lost 0 bases at V and 2 bases at J; junction bases unmatched: 9. The V gene's germline CDR1 is LGHNT and CDR2 FRNRAP. As DNA, the CDR3 is TGTGCTAGTGGTTTGGTACAGTCCTACGGGGGGCAAGAGACCCAGTACTTC. Translation gives CASGLVQSYGGQETQYF. The entire variable domain, with the rest obtained from reference TRBV12-5 and TRBJ2-5, is as follows: DARVTQTPRHKVTEMGQEVTMRCQPILGHNTVFWYRQTMMQGLELLAYFRNRAPLDDSGMPKDRFSAEMPDATLATLKIQPSEPRDSAVYFCASGLVQSYGGQETQYFGPGTRLLVL.

This clonotype was found many times. The V call is TRBV11-2, the J call TRBJ1-5; 7 bases agree with TRBD1. Germline CDR1 reads SGHAT; CDR2 reads FQNNGV. The CDR3 runs to 14 residues. The J segment lost 3 bases and the V segment lost 5 bases, leaving 4 bases of the junction unmatched. CDR3 in amino acids: CASSQGQLNQPQHF. The CDR3 DNA reads TGTGCCAGCAGCCAGGGACAGCTCAATCAGCCCCAGCATTTT.

This clonotype was seen only a few times. The chain carries TRBV5-1 and TRBJ1-2; no definite D call. V gave up 0 bases and J gave up 8 bases, with 8 bases separating them. Germline V gene data show CDR1 as SGHRS and CDR2 as YFSETQ. The CDR3 runs 12 residues. Written as DNA, the CDR3 is TGCGCCAGCAGCTTGGACGGGGTCGGCTACACCTTC. It encodes CASSLDGVGYTF.